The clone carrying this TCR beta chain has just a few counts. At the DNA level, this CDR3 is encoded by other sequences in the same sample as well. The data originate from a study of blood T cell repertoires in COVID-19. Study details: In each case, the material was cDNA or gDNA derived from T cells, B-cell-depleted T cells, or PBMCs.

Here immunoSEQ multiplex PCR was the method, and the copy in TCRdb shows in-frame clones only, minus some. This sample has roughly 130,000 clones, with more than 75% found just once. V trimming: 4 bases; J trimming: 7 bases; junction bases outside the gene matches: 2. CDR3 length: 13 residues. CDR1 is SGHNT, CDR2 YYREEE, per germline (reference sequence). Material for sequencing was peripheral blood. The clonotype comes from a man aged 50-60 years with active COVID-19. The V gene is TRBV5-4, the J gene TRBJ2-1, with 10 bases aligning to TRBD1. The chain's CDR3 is CASSRTGGNEQFF. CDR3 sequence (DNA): TGTGCCAGCAGCCGGACAGGGGGAAATGAGCAGTTCTTC.